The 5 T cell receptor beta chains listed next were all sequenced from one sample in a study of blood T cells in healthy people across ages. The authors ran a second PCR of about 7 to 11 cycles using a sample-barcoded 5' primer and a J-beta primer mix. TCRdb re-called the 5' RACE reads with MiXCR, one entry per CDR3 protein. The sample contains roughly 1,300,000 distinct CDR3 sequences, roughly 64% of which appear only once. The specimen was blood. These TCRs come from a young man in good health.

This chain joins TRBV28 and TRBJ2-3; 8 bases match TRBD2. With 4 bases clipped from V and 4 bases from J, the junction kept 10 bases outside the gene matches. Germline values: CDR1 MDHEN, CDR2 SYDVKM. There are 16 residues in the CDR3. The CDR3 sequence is CASSYEFGGASDTQYF. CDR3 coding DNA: TGTGCCAGCAGTTACGAATTCGGGGGGGCCTCAGATACGCAGTATTTT.

CDR3 loop: CASSVVPQGIHEQYF. CDR3 nucleotide sequence: TGTGCCAGCAGCGTCGTACCACAGGGGATCCACGAGCAGTACTTC. The chain joins TRBV7-9 to TRBJ2-5; 7 bases map to TRBD1. The J call is doubtful: the DNA matches TRBJ2-7 better. Germline CDR1 reads SEHNR; CDR2 reads FQNEAQ (reference sequence). The CDR3 totals 15 residues.

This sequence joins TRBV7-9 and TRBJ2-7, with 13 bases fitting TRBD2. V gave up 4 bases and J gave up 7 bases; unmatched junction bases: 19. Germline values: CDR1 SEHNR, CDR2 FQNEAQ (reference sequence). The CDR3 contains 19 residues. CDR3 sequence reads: CASSSPGTSGKVMYNEQYF. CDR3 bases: TGTGCCAGCAGCTCTCCCGGGACTAGCGGGAAAGTCATGTACAATGAGCAGTACTTC.

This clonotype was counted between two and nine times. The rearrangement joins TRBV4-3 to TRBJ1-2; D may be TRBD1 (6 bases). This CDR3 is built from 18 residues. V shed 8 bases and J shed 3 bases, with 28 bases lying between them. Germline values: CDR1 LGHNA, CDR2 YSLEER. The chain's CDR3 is CASPYLWRGSQGDYGYTF. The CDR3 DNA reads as TGCGCCAGCCCCTACCTCTGGAGGGGGTCCCAAGGTGACTATGGCTACACCTTC.

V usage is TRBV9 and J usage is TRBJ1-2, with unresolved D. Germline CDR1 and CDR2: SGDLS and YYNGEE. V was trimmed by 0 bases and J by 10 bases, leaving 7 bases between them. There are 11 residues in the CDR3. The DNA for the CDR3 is TGTGCCAGCAGCGTAGGGGTTGACTACACCTTC. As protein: CASSVGVDYTF.